The rows below give T cell receptor beta chains drawn from one sample of a study of blood T cell repertoires in COVID-19. Produced via immunoSEQ multiplex PCR; TCRdb's table is partial and in-frame only. Of just over 300,000 clones listed, roughly 88% are singletons. Sequencing input: PBMCs or T cells enriched from blood (not recorded which). These receptors were collected from a young man who had recovered from COVID-19. Both conserved end residues are part of each CDR3. Fields, in order: D gene, clone size, J gene, V gene, CDR3 protein, CDR3 DNA. The D gene is left open where the match is weak. Size values are once, few and many counts, or a class for expanded clones, and some rows have none.

-,-,TRBJ1-2,TRBV5-4,CASSYDGVRVNYGYTF,TGTGCCAGCAGCTACGACGGGGTGAGGGTTAACTATGGCTACACCTTC
-,-,TRBJ1-1,TRBV7-3,CASSLYPRGKRNTEAFF,TGTGCCAGCAGCTTATATCCGCGGGGAAAGAGGAACACTGAAGCTTTCTTT
TRBD1,-,TRBJ1-4,TRBV6-2/TRBV6-3,CASSQGQGAEKLFF,TGTGCCAGCAGCCAGGGACAGGGGGCAGAAAAACTGTTTTTT
-,once,TRBJ2-7,TRBV30,CAWSSGYEQYF,TGTGCCTGGAGCTCGGGGTACGAGCAGTACTTC
TRBD1,few,TRBJ2-1,TRBV10-3,CAISELDRGSYNEQFF,TGTGCCATCAGTGAGCTCGACAGGGGCTCCTACAATGAGCAGTTCTTC
-,-,TRBJ1-3,TRBV6-2/TRBV6-3,CASSYSPARGASNTIYF,TGTGCCAGCAGTTACTCACCGGCGCGGGGCGCATCGAACACCATATATTTT
-,-,TRBJ1-1,TRBV20-1,CSARGNREAFF,TGCAGTGCTAGAGGGAACAGGGAAGCTTTCTTT
TRBD1,-,TRBJ2-5,TRBV30,CAWSAWVKQGLKETQYF,TGTGCCTGGAGTGCCTGGGTGAAACAGGGGCTTAAGGAGACCCAGTACTTC
TRBD2,-,TRBJ2-1,TRBV2,CASSEGTSMNEQFF,TGTGCCAGCAGTGAAGGGACTAGCATGAATGAGCAGTTCTTC
TRBD2,once,TRBJ2-1,TRBV3-1/TRBV3-2,CASSRPIAGAGNEQFF,TGTGCCAGCAGCCGTCCCATAGCGGGGGCGGGCAATGAGCAGTTCTTC
TRBD1,-,TRBJ1-1,TRBV18,CASSPPGPGGRAEAFF,TGTGCCAGCTCACCACCGGGTCCAGGGGGGCGGGCTGAAGCTTTCTTT
TRBD2,-,TRBJ2-7,TRBV3-1/TRBV3-2,CASSTRTSPPYF,TGTGCCAGCAGCACCCGGACTAGCCCGCCGTACTTC
-,-,TRBJ2-3,TRBV4-1,CASSQVRTLRRADTQYF,TGCGCCAGCAGCCAGGTCAGGACACTCCGACGGGCAGATACGCAGTATTTT
TRBD1,once,TRBJ2-3,TRBV11-2,CASSLGTGLRDTQYF,TGTGCCAGCAGCTTAGGGACAGGGCTGCGGGATACGCAGTATTTT
TRBD1,-,TRBJ2-1,TRBV6-5,CAGSQGSHNEQFF,TGTGCCGGATCACAGGGGTCCCACAATGAGCAGTTCTTC
TRBD1,-,TRBJ1-2,TRBV18,CASSPEGQVSYGYTF,TGTGCCAGCTCACCAGAAGGACAGGTCTCCTATGGCTACACCTTC
-,-,TRBJ1-6,TRBV5-6,CASSLVRDSPLHF,TGTGCCAGCAGCTTGGTTCGAGATTCTCCCCTCCACTTT
TRBD2,-,TRBJ2-5,TRBV7-9,CASSLGGGAFRETQYF,TGTGCCAGCAGCTTAGGCGGGGGGGCGTTCCGAGAGACCCAGTACTTC
-,-,TRBJ2-7,TRBV5-1,CASSPNRASEQYF,TGCGCCAGCAGCCCAAACAGGGCGTCTGAGCAGTACTTC
-,-,TRBJ1-2,TRBV7-9,CASSSRAVNYGYTF,TGTGCCAGCAGCTCCAGGGCAGTTAACTATGGCTACACCTTC
-,-,TRBJ1-4,TRBV2,CASSGQPNEKLFF,TGTGCCAGCAGCGGACAGCCTAATGAAAAACTGTTTTTT
-,-,TRBJ1-1,TRBV11-3,CASSHKNTEAFF,TGTGCCAGCAGCCACAAGAACACTGAAGCTTTCTTT
TRBD1,-,TRBJ2-5,TRBV24-1,CATSSGTGRETQYF,TGTGCCACCAGTTCCGGGACAGGGAGAGAGACCCAGTACTTC
TRBD2,-,TRBJ2-1,TRBV9,CASSVATSGLSYNEQFF,TGTGCCAGCAGCGTAGCGACTAGCGGACTCTCGTACAATGAGCAGTTCTTC
-,-,TRBJ1-2,TRBV6-5,CASGRGYGYTF,TGTGCCAGCGGCAGGGGCTATGGCTACACCTTC
TRBD1,-,TRBJ1-4,TRBV18,CASSPRTGDLEKLFF,TGTGCCAGCTCACCCCGGACAGGGGACCTGGAAAAACTGTTTTTT
TRBD1,-,TRBJ2-7,TRBV6-5,CASSFTGTGLSEQYF,TGTGCCAGCAGTTTCACCGGGACAGGGCTTAGCGAGCAGTACTTC
TRBD2,-,TRBJ2-3,TRBV5-4,CASSDRTSGADTQYF,TGTGCCAGCAGCGACCGGACTAGCGGGGCAGATACGCAGTATTTT
-,-,TRBJ1-5,TRBV5-1,CASSPDRVSNQPQHF,TGCGCCAGCAGCCCGGACAGAGTTAGCAATCAGCCCCAGCATTTT
TRBD1,-,TRBJ1-1,TRBV5-4,CASSPGQGTLNTEAFF,TGTGCCAGCAGCCCAGGACAGGGAACCTTGAACACTGAAGCTTTCTTT
TRBD1,-,TRBJ2-7,TRBV7-9,CASGRTGAPSWEQYF,TGTGCCAGCGGCCGGACAGGGGCACCCTCCTGGGAGCAGTACTTC